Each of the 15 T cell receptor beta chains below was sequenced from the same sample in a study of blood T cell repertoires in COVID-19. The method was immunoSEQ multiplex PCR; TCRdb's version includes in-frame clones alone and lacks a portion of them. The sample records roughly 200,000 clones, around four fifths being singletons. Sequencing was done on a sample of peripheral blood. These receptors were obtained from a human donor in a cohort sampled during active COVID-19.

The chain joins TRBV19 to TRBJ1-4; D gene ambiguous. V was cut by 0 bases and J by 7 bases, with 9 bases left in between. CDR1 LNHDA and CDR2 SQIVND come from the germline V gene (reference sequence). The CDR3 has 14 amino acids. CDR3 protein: CASSIEWAGEKLFF. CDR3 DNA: TGTGCCAGTAGTATAGAGTGGGCAGGTGAAAAACTGTTTTTT.

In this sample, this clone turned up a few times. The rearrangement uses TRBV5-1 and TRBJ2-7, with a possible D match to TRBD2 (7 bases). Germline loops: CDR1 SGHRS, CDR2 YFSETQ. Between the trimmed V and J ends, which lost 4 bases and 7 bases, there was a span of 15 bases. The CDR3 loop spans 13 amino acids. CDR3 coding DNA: TGCGCCAGCAGCGATGGGGGGGCCAGGGAGCAGTACTTC. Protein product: CASSDGGAREQYF.

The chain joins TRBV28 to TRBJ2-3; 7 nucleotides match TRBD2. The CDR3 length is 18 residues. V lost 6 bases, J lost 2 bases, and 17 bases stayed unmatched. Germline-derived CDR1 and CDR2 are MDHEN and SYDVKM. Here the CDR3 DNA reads TGTGCCAGCAGGGGGCTAGCGGAGCCACTTCTCCCCACAGATACGCAGTATTTT. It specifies CASRGLAEPLLPTDTQYF. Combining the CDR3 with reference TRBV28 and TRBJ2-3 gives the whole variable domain DVKVTQSSRYLVKRTGEKVFLECVQDMDHENMFWYRQDPGLGLRLIYFSYDVKMKEKGDIPEGYSVSREKKERFSLILESASTNQTSMYLCASRGLAEPLLPTDTQYFGPGTRLTVL.

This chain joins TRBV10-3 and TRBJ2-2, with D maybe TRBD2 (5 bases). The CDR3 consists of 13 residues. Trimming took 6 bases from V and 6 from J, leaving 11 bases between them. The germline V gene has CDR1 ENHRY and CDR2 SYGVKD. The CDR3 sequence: CAIRPTSSGELFF. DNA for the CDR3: TGTGCCATCAGACCTACTAGTTCCGGGGAGCTGTTTTTT.

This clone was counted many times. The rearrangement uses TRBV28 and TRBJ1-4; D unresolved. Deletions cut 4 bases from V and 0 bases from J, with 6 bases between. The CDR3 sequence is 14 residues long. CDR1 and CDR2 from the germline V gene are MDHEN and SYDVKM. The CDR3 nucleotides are TGTGCCAGCAGTTCAATTCCAACTAATGAAAAACTGTTTTTT. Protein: CASSSIPTNEKLFF.

The CDR3 sequence is CASSLLAASGSTDTQYF. The CDR3 DNA sequence: TGTGCCAGCTCACTCTTGGCGGCTAGCGGGAGCACAGATACGCAGTATTTT. The V gene is TRBV18, the J gene TRBJ2-3, with TRBD2 matching 8 bases. CDR3 length equals 17 residues. V shed 4 bases and J 0 bases; nucleotides not matched to a gene: 9. CDR1 KGHSH and CDR2 LQKENI come from the germline V gene.

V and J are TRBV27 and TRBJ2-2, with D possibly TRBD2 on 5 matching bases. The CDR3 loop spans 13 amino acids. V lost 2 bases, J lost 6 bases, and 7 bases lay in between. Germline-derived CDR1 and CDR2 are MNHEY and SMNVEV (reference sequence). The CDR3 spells CASSLVGAGELFF. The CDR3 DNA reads TGTGCCAGCAGTTTAGTGGGAGCCGGGGAGCTGTTTTTT.

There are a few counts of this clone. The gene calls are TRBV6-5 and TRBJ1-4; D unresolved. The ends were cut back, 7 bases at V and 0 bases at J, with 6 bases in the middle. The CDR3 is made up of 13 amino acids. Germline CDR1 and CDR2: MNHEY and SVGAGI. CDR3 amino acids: CASMTATNEKLFF. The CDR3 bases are TGTGCCAGCATGACTGCAACTAATGAAAAACTGTTTTTT.

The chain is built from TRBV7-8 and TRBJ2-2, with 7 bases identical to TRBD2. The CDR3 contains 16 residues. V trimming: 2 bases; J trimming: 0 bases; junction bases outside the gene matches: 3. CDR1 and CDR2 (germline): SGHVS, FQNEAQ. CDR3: CASSLRSGTNTGELFF. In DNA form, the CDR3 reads TGTGCCAGCAGCTTAAGGAGCGGGACGAACACCGGGGAGCTGTTTTTT.

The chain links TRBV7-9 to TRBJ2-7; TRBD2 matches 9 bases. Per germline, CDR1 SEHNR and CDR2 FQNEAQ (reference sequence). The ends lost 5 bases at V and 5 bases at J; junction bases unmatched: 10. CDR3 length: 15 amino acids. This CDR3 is CASSRSLAGYHEQYF. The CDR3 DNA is TGTGCCAGCAGCAGAAGCCTAGCGGGATACCACGAGCAGTACTTC.

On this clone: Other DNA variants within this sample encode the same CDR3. The CDR3 nucleotides are TGTGCCAGTAGTATCGCGACAGGCAATCAGCCCCAGCATTTT. Translated: CASSIATGNQPQHF. The chain carries TRBV19 and TRBJ1-5; D perhaps matches TRBD1 (5 bases). This CDR3 spans 14 amino acids. CDR1 is LNHDA, CDR2 SQIVND, per germline (reference sequence). V was trimmed by 3 bases and J by 2 bases, leaving 8 bases between them.

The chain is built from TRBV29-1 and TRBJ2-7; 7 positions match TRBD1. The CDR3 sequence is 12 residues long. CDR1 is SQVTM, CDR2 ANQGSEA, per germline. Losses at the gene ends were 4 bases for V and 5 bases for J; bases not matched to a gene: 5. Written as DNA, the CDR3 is TGCAGCGTTGGGGTAGGGGGCGACGAGCAGTACTTC. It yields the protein CSVGVGGDEQYF.

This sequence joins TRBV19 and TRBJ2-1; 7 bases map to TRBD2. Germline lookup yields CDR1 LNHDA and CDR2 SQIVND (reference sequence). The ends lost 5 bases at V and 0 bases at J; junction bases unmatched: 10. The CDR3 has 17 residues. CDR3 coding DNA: TGTGCCAGTAGTCATGAGGCTAGCGGCAGCTCCTACAATGAGCAGTTCTTC. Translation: CASSHEASGSSYNEQFF.

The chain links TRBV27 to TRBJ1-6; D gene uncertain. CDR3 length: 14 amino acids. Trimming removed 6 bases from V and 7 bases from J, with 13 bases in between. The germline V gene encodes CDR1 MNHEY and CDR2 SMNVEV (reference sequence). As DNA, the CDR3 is TGTGCCAGCAGCAGCGGCGGTTGGAATTCACCCCTCCACTTT. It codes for CASSSGGWNSPLHF.

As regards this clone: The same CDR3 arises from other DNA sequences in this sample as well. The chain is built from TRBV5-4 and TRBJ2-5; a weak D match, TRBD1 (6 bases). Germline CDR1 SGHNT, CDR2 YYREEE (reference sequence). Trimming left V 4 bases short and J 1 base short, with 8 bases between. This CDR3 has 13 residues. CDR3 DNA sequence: TGTGCCAGCAGCCTACAGGGCCAAGAGACCCAGTACTTC. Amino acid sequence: CASSLQGQETQYF.